A selection of T cell receptor beta chains follows, all from one sample in a study of Graves' ophthalmopathy and Graves' hyperthyroidism. TCRdb passed the multiplex PCR reads through MiXCR, listing each CDR3 protein once. This sample has some 410,000 distinct CDR3 sequences, with under 25% found just once. The sequencing sample was made of peripheral blood. These TCRs come from a young woman with stable Graves' hyperthyroidism. Both conserved end residues are part of each CDR3. The order of the fields is clone size, D gene, J gene, V gene, CDR3 DNA, CDR3 protein. The D gene is left open where the match is weak. For some rows the clone size is stated as once, few or many, or as a class when expanded; others skip it.

>many|-|TRBJ2-5|TRBV25-1
TGTGCCAGCAGTGAATCGGCAGAGACCCAGTACTTC
CASSESAETQYF
>many|-|TRBJ1-3|TRBV12-3/TRBV12-4
TGTGCCAGCAGTCTTGGACAGACTGGAAACACCATATATTTT
CASSLGQTGNTIYF
>few|-|TRBJ2-1|TRBV27
TGTGCCAGCAGTTTTTTGGATGAGCAGTTCTTC
CASSFLDEQFF
>many|-|TRBJ1-1|TRBV9
TGTGCCAGCAGCGTAGAGCCGAGAGGTTGGGGGATGGCCACTGAAGCTTTCTTT
CASSVEPRGWGMATEAFF
>-|-|TRBJ2-2|TRBV15
TGTGCCACCAGCCGGCGCGAGAACACCGGGGAGCTGTTTTTT
CATSRRENTGELFF
>-|-|TRBJ2-5|TRBV12-5
TGTGCTAGTGGTTTGGAGCTAGGGGAGACCCAGTACTTC
CASGLELGETQYF
>many|-|TRBJ1-1|TRBV6-1
TGTGCCAGCCGGAAAGGGGGTATATCGGACGGCACTGAAGCTTTCTTT
CASRKGGISDGTEAFF
>many|-|TRBJ2-2|TRBV29-1
TGCAGCGTTCGGGGGCGGGTTAACACCGGGGAGCTGTTTTTT
CSVRGRVNTGELFF
>many|-|TRBJ1-5|TRBV15
TGTGCCACCAGCAGAGTAGGGGGGAATAGCAATCAGCCCCAGCATTTT
CATSRVGGNSNQPQHF
>few|-|TRBJ1-3|TRBV4-1
TGCGCCAGCAGCATGGTCCGGGGGGGAAACTCTGGAAACACCATATATTTT
CASSMVRGGNSGNTIYF
>-|-|TRBJ1-6|TRBV6-5
TGTGCCAGCAGTTACGGGCAGGTGGAGGATTCACCCCTCCACTTT
CASSYGQVEDSPLHF
>many|-|TRBJ2-7|TRBV7-8
TGTGCCAGCAGCCCAGTGGGACTTGCCGTCTCCTACGAGCAGTACTTC
CASSPVGLAVSYEQYF
>-|TRBD1|TRBJ2-7|TRBV6-4
TGTGCCAGCAGAGACTCCGGGACAGGGGGCGGGAACGAGCAGTACTTC
CASRDSGTGGGNEQYF
>-|TRBD1|TRBJ1-1|TRBV6-5
TGTGCCAGCAGTTACGGGACAGGGGGCTTGAGAACTGAAGCTTTCTTT
CASSYGTGGLRTEAFF
>-|-|TRBJ1-2|TRBV12-3/TRBV12-4
TGTGCCAGCAGCGCTCGCGCTCTCTATGGCTACACCTTC
CASSARALYGYTF
>many|-|TRBJ1-2|TRBV19
TGTGCCAGTAATGATCGTGGACAGAATATCTATGGCTACACCTTC
CASNDRGQNIYGYTF
>many|TRBD1|TRBJ2-5|TRBV12-3/TRBV12-4
TGTGCCAGCAGTGTACCCGGGACAGGGAAGCCCCAGTACTTC
CASSVPGTGKPQYF
>-|-|TRBJ1-1|TRBV20-1
TGCAGTGCTCCCCTCAAGGGAAGAAGCCCCATGAACACTGAAGCTTTCTTT
CSAPLKGRSPMNTEAFF
>many|-|TRBJ2-7|TRBV6-4
TGTGCCAGGGAGGCGGCGATGAGCTCCTACGAGCAGTACTTC
CAREAAMSSYEQYF
>-|TRBD1|TRBJ1-2|TRBV9
TGTGCCAGCAGCGTATTTGGACAGGGCAAAAGTGGCTACACCTTC
CASSVFGQGKSGYTF
>-|TRBD1|TRBJ1-1|TRBV24-1
TGTGCCACCAGTGATTGGACGGGACAGGGGGAAGCTTTCTTT
CATSDWTGQGEAFF
>many|-|TRBJ1-1|TRBV6-5
TGTGCCACCAAAGGGGGGCAGGAGACTGAAGCTTTCTTT
CATKGGQETEAFF
>many|TRBD1|TRBJ2-7|TRBV30
TGTGCCGGGAACCGGGACAGGGGCCACGAGCAGTACTTC
CAGNRDRGHEQYF
>many|TRBD2|TRBJ2-5|TRBV9
TGTGCCAGCAGCGTAGATGGGGGGGGCCAAGAGACCCAGTACTTC
CASSVDGGGQETQYF
>-|-|TRBJ1-1|TRBV27
TGTGCCAGCAGTTTATCCAGGGTCGCGTCGGCTTTCTTT
CASSLSRVASAFF
>-|TRBD1|TRBJ2-5|TRBV2
TGTGCCAGCAGTTCCGAGGACAGGGGAAGGGAGACCCAGTACTTC
CASSSEDRGRETQYF
>many|TRBD2|TRBJ2-7|TRBV19
TGTGCCAGTAGTATAAGGCTAGCGGGAGCCGAGCAGTACTTC
CASSIRLAGAEQYF
>-|-|TRBJ2-6|TRBV6-5
TGTGCCAGCAGTTACAGGAGCTTTGGGGCCAACGTTCTGACTTTC
CASSYRSFGANVLTF
>many|-|TRBJ2-7|TRBV11-2
TGTGCCAGCAGCCCAGTCGGGTTTCCCGAGCAGTACTTC
CASSPVGFPEQYF
>many|-|TRBJ2-5|TRBV2
TGTGCCAGCAGTAGGGGGGGCTCGGAGACCCAGTACTTC
CASSRGGSETQYF
>many|-|TRBJ1-2|TRBV12-3/TRBV12-4
TGTGCCAGCAGTTTGGCGGGGTTTCGGGGCTACACCTTC
CASSLAGFRGYTF
>many|-|TRBJ1-5|TRBV28
TGTGCCAGCAGTTTTGCCCCCCGGGGGGGTTATAGCAATCAGCCCCAGCATTTT
CASSFAPRGGYSNQPQHF
>many|TRBD1|TRBJ2-7|TRBV29-1
TGCAGCGTTCAATGGGGGGACAGGGGCTACGAGCAGTACTTC
CSVQWGDRGYEQYF
>-|TRBD2|TRBJ2-7|TRBV6-1
TGTGCCAGCAGTCCTACTGGGACTAGCGGCTACGAGCAGTACTTC
CASSPTGTSGYEQYF
>many|-|TRBJ2-7|TRBV4-1
TGCGCCAGCAGCCAAGAACGTAGGTCTAGCGAGAGATACGAGCAGTACTTC
CASSQERRSSERYEQYF
>many|-|TRBJ1-2|TRBV7-2
TGTGCCAGCAGCTTAAATCGGGCAGCCGATGGCTACACCTTC
CASSLNRAADGYTF